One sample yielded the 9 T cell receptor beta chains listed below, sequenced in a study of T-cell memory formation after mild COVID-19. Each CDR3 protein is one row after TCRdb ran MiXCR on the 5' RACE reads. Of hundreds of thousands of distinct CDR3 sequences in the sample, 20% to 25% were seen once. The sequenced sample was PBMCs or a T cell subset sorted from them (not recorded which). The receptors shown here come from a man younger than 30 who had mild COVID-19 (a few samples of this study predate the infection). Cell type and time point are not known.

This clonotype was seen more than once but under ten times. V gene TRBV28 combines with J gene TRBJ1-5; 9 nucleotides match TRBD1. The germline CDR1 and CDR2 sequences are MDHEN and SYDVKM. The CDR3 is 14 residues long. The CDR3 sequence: CAARRGTGSQPQHF. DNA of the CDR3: TGTGCGGCTAGACGAGGGACAGGGTCTCAGCCCCAGCATTTT.

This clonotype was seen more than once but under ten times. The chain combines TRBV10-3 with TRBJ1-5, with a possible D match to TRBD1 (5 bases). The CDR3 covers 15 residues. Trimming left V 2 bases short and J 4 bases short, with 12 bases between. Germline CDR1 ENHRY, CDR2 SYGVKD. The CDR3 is CAISERRDGNQPQHF. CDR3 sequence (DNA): TGTGCCATCAGTGAGCGTAGGGACGGGAATCAGCCCCAGCATTTT.

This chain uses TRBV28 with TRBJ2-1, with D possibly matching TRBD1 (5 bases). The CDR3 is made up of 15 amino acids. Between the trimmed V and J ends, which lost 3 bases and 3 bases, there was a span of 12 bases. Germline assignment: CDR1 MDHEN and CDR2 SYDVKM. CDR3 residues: CASSLKDRGYNEQFF. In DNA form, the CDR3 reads TGTGCCAGCAGTTTGAAGGATAGGGGCTACAATGAGCAGTTCTTC.

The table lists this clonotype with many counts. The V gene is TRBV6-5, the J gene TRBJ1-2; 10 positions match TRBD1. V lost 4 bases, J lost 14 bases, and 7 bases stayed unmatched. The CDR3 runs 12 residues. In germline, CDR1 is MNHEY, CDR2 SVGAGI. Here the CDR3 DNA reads TGTGCCAGCAGTTTCAGCGGGACAGGGGTAACCTTC. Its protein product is CASSFSGTGVTF.

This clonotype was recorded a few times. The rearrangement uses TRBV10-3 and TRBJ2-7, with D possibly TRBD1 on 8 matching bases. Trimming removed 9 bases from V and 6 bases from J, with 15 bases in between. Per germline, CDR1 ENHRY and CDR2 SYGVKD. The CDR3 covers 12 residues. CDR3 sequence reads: CAIQGASGEQYF. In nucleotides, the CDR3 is TGTGCCATTCAGGGGGCTAGCGGCGAGCAGTACTTC.

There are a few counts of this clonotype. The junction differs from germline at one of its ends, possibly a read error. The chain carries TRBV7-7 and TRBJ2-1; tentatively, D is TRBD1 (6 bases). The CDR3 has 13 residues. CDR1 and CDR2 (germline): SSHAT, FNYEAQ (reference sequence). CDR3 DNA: TGTGCTAGCAGCCGGGGACATTACAATGAGCAGTTCTTC. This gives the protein CASSRGHYNEQFF.

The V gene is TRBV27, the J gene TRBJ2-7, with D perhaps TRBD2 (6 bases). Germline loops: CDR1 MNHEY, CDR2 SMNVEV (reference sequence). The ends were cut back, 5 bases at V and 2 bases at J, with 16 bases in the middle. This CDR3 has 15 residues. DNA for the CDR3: TGTGCCAGCAGTCTAAGACTAGGAGAAGCCTACGAGCAGTACTTC. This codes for CASSLRLGEAYEQYF.

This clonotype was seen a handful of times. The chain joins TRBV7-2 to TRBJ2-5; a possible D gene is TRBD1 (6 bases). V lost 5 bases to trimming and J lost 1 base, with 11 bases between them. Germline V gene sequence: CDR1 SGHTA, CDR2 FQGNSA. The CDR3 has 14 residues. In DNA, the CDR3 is TGTGCCAGCAGCCCCCGGACAGCCCAAGAGACCCAGTACTTC. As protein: CASSPRTAQETQYF. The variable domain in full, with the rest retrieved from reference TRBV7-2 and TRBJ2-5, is GAGVSQSPSNKVTEKGKDVELRCDPISGHTALYWYRQSLGQGLEFLIYFQGNSAPDKSGLPSDRFSAERTGGSVSTLTIQRTQQEDSAVYLCASSPRTAQETQYFGPGTRLLVL.

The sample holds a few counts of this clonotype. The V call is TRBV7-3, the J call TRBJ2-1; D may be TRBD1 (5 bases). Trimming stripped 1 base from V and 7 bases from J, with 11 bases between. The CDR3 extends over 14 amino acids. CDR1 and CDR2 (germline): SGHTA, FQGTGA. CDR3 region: CASSLKAGWNEQFF. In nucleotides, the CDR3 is TGTGCCAGCAGCTTAAAGGCAGGGTGGAATGAGCAGTTCTTC. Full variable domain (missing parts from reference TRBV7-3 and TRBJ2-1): GAGVSQTPSNKVTEKGKYVELRCDPISGHTALYWYRQSLGQGPEFLIYFQGTGAADDSGLPNDRFFAVRPEGSVSTLKIQRTERGDSAVYLCASSLKAGWNEQFFGPGTRLTVL.